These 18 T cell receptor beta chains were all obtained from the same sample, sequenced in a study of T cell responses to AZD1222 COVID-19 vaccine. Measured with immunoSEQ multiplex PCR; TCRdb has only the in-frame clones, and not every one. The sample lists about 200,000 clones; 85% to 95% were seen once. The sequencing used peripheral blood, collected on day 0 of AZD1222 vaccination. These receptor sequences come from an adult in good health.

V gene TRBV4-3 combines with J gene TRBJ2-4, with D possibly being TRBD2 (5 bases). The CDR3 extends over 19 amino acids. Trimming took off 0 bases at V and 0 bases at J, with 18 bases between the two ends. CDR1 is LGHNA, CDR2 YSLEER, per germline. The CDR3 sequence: CASSQDEGGITLAKNIQYF. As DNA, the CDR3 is TGCGCCAGCAGCCAAGATGAGGGTGGGATAACTCTAGCCAAAAACATTCAGTACTTC.

CDR3 coding DNA: TGTGCCAGCAGCTTAGTCAGGGTTGTGGGTAATTCACCCCTCCACTTT. Translation gives CASSLVRVVGNSPLHF. The chain carries TRBV7-2 and TRBJ1-6; a possible D gene is TRBD1 (5 bases). This CDR3 spans 16 amino acids. Trimming pared 1 base from V and 6 bases from J, leaving 13 bases between. Germline V gene sequence: CDR1 SGHTA, CDR2 FQGNSA. Supplemented by reference TRBV7-2 and TRBJ1-6, the full variable domain reads GAGVSQSPSNKVTEKGKDVELRCDPISGHTALYWYRQSLGQGLEFLIYFQGNSAPDKSGLPSDRFSAERTGGSVSTLTIQRTQQEDSAVYLCASSLVRVVGNSPLHFGNGTRLTVT.

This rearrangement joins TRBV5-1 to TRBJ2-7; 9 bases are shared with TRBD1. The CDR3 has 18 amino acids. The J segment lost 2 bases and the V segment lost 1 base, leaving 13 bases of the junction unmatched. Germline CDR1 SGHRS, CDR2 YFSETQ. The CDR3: CASSLNGFGTGITYEQYF. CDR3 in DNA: TGCGCCAGCAGCTTGAATGGTTTCGGGACAGGGATAACCTACGAGCAGTACTTC.

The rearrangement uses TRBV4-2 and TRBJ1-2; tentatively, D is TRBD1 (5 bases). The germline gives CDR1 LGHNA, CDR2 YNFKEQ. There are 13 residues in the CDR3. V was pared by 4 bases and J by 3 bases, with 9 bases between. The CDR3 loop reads CASSPREDYGYTF. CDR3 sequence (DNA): TGTGCCAGCAGCCCCAGGGAGGACTATGGCTACACCTTC.

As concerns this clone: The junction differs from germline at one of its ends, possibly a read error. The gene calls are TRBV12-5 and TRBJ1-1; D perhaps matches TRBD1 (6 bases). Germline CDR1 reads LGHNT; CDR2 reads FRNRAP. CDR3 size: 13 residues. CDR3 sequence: CASGLEGGTEAFF. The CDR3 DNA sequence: TGTGCTAGTGGCTTGGAGGGGGGCACTGAAGCTTTCTTT.

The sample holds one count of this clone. The CDR3 sequence is CASSSARGQLNTGELFF. CDR3 coding DNA: TGTGCCAGCAGCTCAGCCAGGGGGCAGTTGAACACCGGGGAGCTGTTTTTT. J is TRBJ2-2 and V is TRBV27; 8 positions match TRBD1. The V segment lost 6 bases and the J segment 1 base; nucleotides outside the gene matches: 10. Germline CDR1 MNHEY, CDR2 SMNVEV (reference sequence). The CDR3 is 17 amino acids.

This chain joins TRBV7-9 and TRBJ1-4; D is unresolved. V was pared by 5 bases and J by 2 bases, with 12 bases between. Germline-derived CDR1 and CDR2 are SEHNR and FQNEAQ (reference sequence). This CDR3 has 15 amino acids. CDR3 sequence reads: CASSPGSMTNEKLFF. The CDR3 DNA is TGTGCCAGCAGCCCCGGAAGTATGACTAATGAAAAACTGTTTTTT.

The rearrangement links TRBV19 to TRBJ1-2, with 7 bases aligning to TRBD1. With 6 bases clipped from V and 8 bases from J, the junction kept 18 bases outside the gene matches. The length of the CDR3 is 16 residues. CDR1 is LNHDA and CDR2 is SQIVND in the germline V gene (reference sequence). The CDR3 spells CASRNEGGGRSGGYTF. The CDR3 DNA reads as TGTGCCAGTAGAAATGAAGGGGGCGGAAGGAGTGGCGGCTACACCTTC.

In nucleotides, the CDR3 is TGTGCCAGCAGCGTCGAGTTGACCACCGGGGAGCTGTTTTTT. As protein: CASSVELTTGELFF. V is TRBV9 and J is TRBJ2-2; no reliable D call. Trimming pared 2 bases from V and 4 bases from J, leaving 9 bases between. The CDR3 spans 14 residues. Germline V gene data show CDR1 as SGDLS and CDR2 as YYNGEE.

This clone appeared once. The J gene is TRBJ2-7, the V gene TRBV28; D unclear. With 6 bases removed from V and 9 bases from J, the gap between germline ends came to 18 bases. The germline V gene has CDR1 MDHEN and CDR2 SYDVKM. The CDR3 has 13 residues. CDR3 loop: CASSPPLPTGQYF. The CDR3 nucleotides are TGTGCCAGCAGCCCACCCCTCCCGACGGGGCAGTACTTC.

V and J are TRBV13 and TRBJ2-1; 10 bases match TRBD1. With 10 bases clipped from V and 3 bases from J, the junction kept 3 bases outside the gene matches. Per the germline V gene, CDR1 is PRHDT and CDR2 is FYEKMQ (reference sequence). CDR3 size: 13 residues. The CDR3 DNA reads TGTGCCACCCGGGACAGGGGCTACAATGAGCAGTTCTTC. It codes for CATRDRGYNEQFF.

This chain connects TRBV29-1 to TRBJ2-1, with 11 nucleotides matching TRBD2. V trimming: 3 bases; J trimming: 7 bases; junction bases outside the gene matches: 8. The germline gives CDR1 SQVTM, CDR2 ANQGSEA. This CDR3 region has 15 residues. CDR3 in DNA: TGCAGCGTTGAGGGGCCTAGCGGGGGGATAAATGAGCAGTTCTTC. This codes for CSVEGPSGGINEQFF.

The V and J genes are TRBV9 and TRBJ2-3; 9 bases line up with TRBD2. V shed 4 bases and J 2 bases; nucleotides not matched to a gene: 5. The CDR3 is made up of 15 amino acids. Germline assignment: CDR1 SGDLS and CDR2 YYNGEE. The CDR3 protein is CASSLGGGATDTQYF. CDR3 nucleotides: TGTGCCAGCAGCCTAGGCGGGGGGGCCACAGATACGCAGTATTTT.

CDR3 residues: CASSLVLEQSTDTQYF. The CDR3 bases are TGTGCCAGCAGCTTAGTTCTGGAACAGAGCACAGATACGCAGTATTTT. The gene calls are TRBV11-2 and TRBJ2-3; D uncertain. This CDR3 has 16 residues. V was shortened by 1 base and J by 0 bases, with 11 bases between the two germline ends. CDR1 is SGHAT, CDR2 FQNNGV, per germline.

The DNA of the CDR3 is TGTGCCAGCAAAACAGGGTCTGGGGACTATGGCTACACCTTC. This translates into CASKTGSGDYGYTF. The gene calls are TRBV28 and TRBJ1-2; D possibly corresponds to TRBD1 (6 bases). The ends were cut back, 7 bases at V and 3 bases at J, with 15 bases in the middle. Germline V gene data show CDR1 as MDHEN and CDR2 as SYDVKM. This CDR3 contains 14 residues.

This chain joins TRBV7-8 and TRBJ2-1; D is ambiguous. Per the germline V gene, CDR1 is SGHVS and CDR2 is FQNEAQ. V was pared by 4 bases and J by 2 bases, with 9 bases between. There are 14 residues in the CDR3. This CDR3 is CASSSSTAYNEQFF. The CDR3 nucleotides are TGTGCCAGCAGCTCATCCACAGCCTACAATGAGCAGTTCTTC.

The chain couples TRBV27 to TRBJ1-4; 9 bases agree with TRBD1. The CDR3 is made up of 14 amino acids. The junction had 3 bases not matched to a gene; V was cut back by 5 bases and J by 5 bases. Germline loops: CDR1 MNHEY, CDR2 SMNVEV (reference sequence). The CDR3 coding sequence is TGTGCCAGCAGTCGTGGACAGGGGAATGAAAAACTGTTTTTT. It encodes CASSRGQGNEKLFF.

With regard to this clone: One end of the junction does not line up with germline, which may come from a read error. The CDR3 DNA reads TGTGCCAGGAGTACTCCCCCAAGCTATAGCAATCAGCCCCAGCATTTT. This codes for CARSTPPSYSNQPQHF. This chain connects TRBV19 to TRBJ1-5; D remains ambiguous. The length of the CDR3 is 16 residues. Germline V gene sequence: CDR1 LNHDA, CDR2 SQIVND (reference sequence).